This T cell receptor beta chain was observed in a study of blood T cell repertoires in COVID-19. Study-wide context: COVID-19 samples, acute and convalescent, were from the United States, Italy and Spain. PBMCs, B-cell-depleted T cells, or T cells provided the cDNA or gDNA that made up the material.

This clone was observed at least ten times. CDR1 SGHRS and CDR2 YFSETQ come from the germline V gene. Trimming pared 1 base from V and 2 bases from J, leaving 7 bases between. This CDR3 has 14 amino acids. In the source study's methods: Amplification from reference gene primers served as the basis for estimated nucleated cell counts. Repertoires were generated with immunoSEQ multiplex PCR, while TCRdb's copy carries only in-frame clones and drops some. V and J calls and clone size are as listed in that table; D and trimming were resolved from the DNA. This repertoire shows some 150,000 clones, 80% to 90% found once; its top ten account for over 0.8%.

The V call is TRBV5-1, the J call TRBJ2-1, with a weak D call TRBD2 (5 bases). The origin of this receptor is a woman between 50 and 59 years old with acute or convalescent COVID-19. Sequencing used peripheral blood. The CDR3, as DNA: TGCGCCAGCAGCTTGACCGGGGCCTACAATGAGCAGTTCTTC. As protein: CASSLTGAYNEQFF.